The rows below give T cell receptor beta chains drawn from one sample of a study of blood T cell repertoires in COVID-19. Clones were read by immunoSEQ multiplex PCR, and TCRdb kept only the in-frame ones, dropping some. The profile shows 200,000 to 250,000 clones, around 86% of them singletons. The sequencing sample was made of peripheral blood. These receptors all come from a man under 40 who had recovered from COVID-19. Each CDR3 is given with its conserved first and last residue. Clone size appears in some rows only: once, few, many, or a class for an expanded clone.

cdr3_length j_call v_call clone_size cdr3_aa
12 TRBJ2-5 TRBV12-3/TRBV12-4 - CASSLFRETQYF
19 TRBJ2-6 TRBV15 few CATSRDDRGFSSGANVLTF
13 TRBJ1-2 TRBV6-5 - CASTYPTARGYTF
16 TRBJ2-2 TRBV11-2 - CASSLVYRGGTGELFF
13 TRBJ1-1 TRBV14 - CASSRSRDTEAFF
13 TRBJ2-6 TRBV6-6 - CASSPHGANVLTF
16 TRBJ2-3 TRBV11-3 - CASSPSGTSGGYTQYF
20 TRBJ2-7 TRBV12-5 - CASGLVGSLRSSGRDYEQYF
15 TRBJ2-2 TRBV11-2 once CASSPQGVNTGELFF
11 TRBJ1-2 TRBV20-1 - CSAARNYGYTF
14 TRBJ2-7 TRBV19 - CASSAERRGDEQYF
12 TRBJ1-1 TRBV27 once CASSKHPTEAFF
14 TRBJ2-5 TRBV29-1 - CSVSTTGYQETQYF
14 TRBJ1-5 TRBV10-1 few CASSSGQGDQPQHF
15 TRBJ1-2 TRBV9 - CASSARDSRYYGYTF
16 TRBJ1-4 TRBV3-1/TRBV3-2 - CASSHNPGQMNEKLFF
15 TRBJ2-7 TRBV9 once CASSALLGQGSEQYF
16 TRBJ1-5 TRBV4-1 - CASSPHPTDSNQPQHF
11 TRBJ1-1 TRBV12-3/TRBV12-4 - CASSPGTEAFF
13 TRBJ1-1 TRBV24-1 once CATHSYINTEAFF
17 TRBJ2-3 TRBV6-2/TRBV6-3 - CASSPLAGNAQADTQYF
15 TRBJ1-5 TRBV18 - CASSTGTAAYQPQHF
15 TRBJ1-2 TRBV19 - CASSGYREPNYGYTF
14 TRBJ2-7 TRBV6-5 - CASSYSSSGVIQYF
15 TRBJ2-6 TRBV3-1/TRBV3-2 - CASSPLRSGANVLTF
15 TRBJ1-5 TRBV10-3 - CAISAGQGANQPQHF
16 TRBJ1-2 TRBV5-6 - CASSYSPGTGNYGYTF
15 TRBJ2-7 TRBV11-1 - CASSLARVRGSEQYF
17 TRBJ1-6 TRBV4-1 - CASSHPGQGFSRSPLHF
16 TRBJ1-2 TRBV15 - CATSRERTGGEDGYTF
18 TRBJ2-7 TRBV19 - CASSINSGEWGLGREQYF
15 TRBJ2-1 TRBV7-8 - CASSSLAPQTYEQFF
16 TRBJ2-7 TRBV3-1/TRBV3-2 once CASSQPTSTISYEQYF
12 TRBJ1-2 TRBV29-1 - CSVGGQGNGYTF
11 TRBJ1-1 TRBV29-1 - CSVRENTEAFF
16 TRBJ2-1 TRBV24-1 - CATSDVRGQLTHEQFF
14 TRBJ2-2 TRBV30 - CAWSLDSNTGELFF
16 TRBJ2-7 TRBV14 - CASSRSHWDRAYEQYF
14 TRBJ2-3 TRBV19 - CASTPTTSTDTQYF
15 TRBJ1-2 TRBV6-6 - CASSYSMGRYYGYTF
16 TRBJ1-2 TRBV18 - CASSPREQGAEDGYTF
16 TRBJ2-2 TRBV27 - CASSRPSGPNTGELFF
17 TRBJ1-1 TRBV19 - CASSMTRYRGTGTEAFF
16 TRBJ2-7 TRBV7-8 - CASSLEVGQGAYEQYF
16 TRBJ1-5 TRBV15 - CATSRAGGDSNQPQHF
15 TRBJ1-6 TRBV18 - CASSPTGALNSPLHF
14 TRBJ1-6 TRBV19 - CASSPGGWGSPLHF